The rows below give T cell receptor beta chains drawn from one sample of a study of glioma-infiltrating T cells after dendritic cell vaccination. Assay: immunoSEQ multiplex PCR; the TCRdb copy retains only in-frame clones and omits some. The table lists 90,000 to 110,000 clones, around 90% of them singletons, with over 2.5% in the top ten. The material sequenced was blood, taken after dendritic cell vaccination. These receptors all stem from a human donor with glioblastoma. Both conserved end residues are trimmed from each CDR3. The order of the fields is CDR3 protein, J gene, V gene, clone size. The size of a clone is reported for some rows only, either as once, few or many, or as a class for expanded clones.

CDR3 protein: ASSQPSGGAKNIQY
J gene: TRBJ2-4
V gene: TRBV4-1
clone size: .

CDR3 protein: ATSVGAAEAF
J gene: TRBJ1-1
V gene: TRBV5-4
clone size: .

CDR3 protein: ASSYGGGFFDEQF
J gene: TRBJ2-1
V gene: TRBV7-2
clone size: .

CDR3 protein: ASSVGQPVTEAF
J gene: TRBJ1-1
V gene: TRBV9
clone size: .

CDR3 protein: ASSPGLTNEKLF
J gene: TRBJ1-4
V gene: TRBV5-1
clone size: .

CDR3 protein: ASSESGGRGTQY
J gene: TRBJ2-3
V gene: TRBV10-2
clone size: .

CDR3 protein: ASSLGLANTGELF
J gene: TRBJ2-2
V gene: TRBV11-2
clone size: .

CDR3 protein: ASSVEARGGLTQY
J gene: TRBJ2-5
V gene: TRBV9
clone size: .

CDR3 protein: ASSQLAGGNTGELF
J gene: TRBJ2-2
V gene: TRBV4-2
clone size: .

CDR3 protein: ASSRSSGGLRTYEQY
J gene: TRBJ2-7
V gene: TRBV27
clone size: .

CDR3 protein: ASSPGGTSGRLLDTQY
J gene: TRBJ2-3
V gene: TRBV19
clone size: .

CDR3 protein: ASSAILSYEQY
J gene: TRBJ2-7
V gene: TRBV11-2
clone size: .

CDR3 protein: ASSPPPGLHEQY
J gene: TRBJ2-7
V gene: TRBV18
clone size: .

CDR3 protein: ASSLGGTRDTQY
J gene: TRBJ2-3
V gene: TRBV11-2
clone size: .

CDR3 protein: ASTQVWNEKLF
J gene: TRBJ1-4
V gene: TRBV7-9
clone size: .

CDR3 protein: ASSIGRQGIYEQY
J gene: TRBJ2-7
V gene: TRBV19
clone size: .

CDR3 protein: ASSQLGQGPYEQY
J gene: TRBJ2-7
V gene: TRBV4-1
clone size: .

CDR3 protein: ASGLLTDTQY
J gene: TRBJ2-3
V gene: TRBV12-5
clone size: .

CDR3 protein: ASVRTFSGATYNEQF
J gene: TRBJ2-1
V gene: TRBV2
clone size: .

CDR3 protein: ASSLGTGLDAEAF
J gene: TRBJ1-1
V gene: TRBV5-1
clone size: .

CDR3 protein: ASRQASTDTQY
J gene: TRBJ2-3
V gene: TRBV5-4
clone size: .

CDR3 protein: ASSFEAGPYEQY
J gene: TRBJ2-7
V gene: TRBV5-4
clone size: once

CDR3 protein: ASSSSSNTGELF
J gene: TRBJ2-2
V gene: TRBV27
clone size: .

CDR3 protein: ATSRGAGYGYT
J gene: TRBJ1-2
V gene: TRBV15
clone size: .

CDR3 protein: ASSVGGITDTQY
J gene: TRBJ2-3
V gene: TRBV5-1
clone size: .

CDR3 protein: ASSFWSSRTASYNEQF
J gene: TRBJ2-1
V gene: TRBV28
clone size: few

CDR3 protein: ASSLLPLTSGQGFLEQY
J gene: TRBJ2-7
V gene: TRBV28
clone size: .

CDR3 protein: SVGSGGVDTQY
J gene: TRBJ2-3
V gene: TRBV29-1
clone size: .

CDR3 protein: ASSLGEALDTQY
J gene: TRBJ2-3
V gene: TRBV5-1
clone size: .

CDR3 protein: ASRSLAGTGVVNTEAF
J gene: TRBJ1-1
V gene: TRBV19
clone size: .

CDR3 protein: ASMGLGGNQPQH
J gene: TRBJ1-5
V gene: TRBV6-1
clone size: .

CDR3 protein: SVGQGARYEQY
J gene: TRBJ2-7
V gene: TRBV29-1
clone size: .

CDR3 protein: AISATGGGTEAF
J gene: TRBJ1-1
V gene: TRBV10-3
clone size: .

CDR3 protein: ASSATTGAGNTIY
J gene: TRBJ1-3
V gene: TRBV19
clone size: .

CDR3 protein: ASSAKRGTGELF
J gene: TRBJ2-2
V gene: TRBV27
clone size: .